This T cell receptor beta chain appears in the sequencing data of a study of graft-versus-host responses after intestinal transplantation. Study background: Anti-thymocyte globulin induction was given to all recipients, followed by tacrolimus and steroids for about 3 years.

Remarks on this clone: Its antigen is undetermined.

Study-wide results and limits: Recipient marrow showed GvH clones, some seen first in ileum or blood. High graft-versus-host to host-versus-graft clonal ratios were found in allografts of patients who had graft-donor T cell macrochimerism. There was an association between peak levels of circulating GvH clones and early post-transplant HvG declines.

Germline loops: CDR1 MDHEN, CDR2 SYDVKM. V lost 6 bases and J lost 3; bases outside the gene matches: 8. There are 15 residues in the CDR3. Clones were read by immunoSEQ multiplex PCR, and TCRdb kept only the in-frame ones, dropping some. The repertoire consists of 100,000 or so clones, with roughly 91% occurring once and the leading ten covering about 0.18%. This clonotype originated in a human donor who was the organ donor for an intestinal transplant. This chain links TRBV28 with TRBJ1-5, with 7 bases fitting TRBD1. Specimen: unstimulated CD4+ T cells sorted from spleen or lymph node cells, collected before transplant. The CDR3 loop reads CASRPRDRANQPQHF. CDR3 DNA: TGTGCCAGCAGACCCCGTGACAGGGCCAATCAGCCCCAGCATTTT. The full variable domain, with the rest looked up from reference TRBV28 and TRBJ1-5, is DVKVTQSSRYLVKRTGEKVFLECVQDMDHENMFWYRQDPGLGLRLIYFSYDVKMKEKGDIPEGYSVSREKKERFSLILESASTNQTSMYLCASRPRDRANQPQHFGDGTRLSIL.